One sample yielded the 12 T cell receptor beta chains listed below, sequenced in a study of cytomegalovirus exposure and HLA in healthy donors. Amplification used 60 Vbeta primers and 13 Jbeta primers. The assay was immunoSEQ multiplex PCR, and TCRdb's table has in-frame clones only and misses some. The sample shows some 150,000 clones, over 60% of them seen only once. Specimen: PBMCs. The receptors stem from a female donor in good health and CMV-seropositive.

The genes are TRBV5-4 and TRBJ2-3, with 14 bases matching TRBD2. The J segment lost 1 base and the V segment lost 4 bases, leaving 2 bases of the junction unmatched. CDR1 and CDR2 (germline): SGHNT, YYREEE (reference sequence). The length of the CDR3 is 16 residues. The CDR3 DNA follows: TGTGCCAGCAGCCCGACTAGCGGGGGGGGCACAGATACGCAGTATTTT. It translates to CASSPTSGGGTDTQYF. Using reference TRBV5-4 and TRBJ2-3 for the parts outside the CDR3, the full variable domain is ETGVTQSPTHLIKTRGQQVTLRCSSQSGHNTVSWYQQALGQGPQFIFQYYREEENGRGNFPPRFSGLQFPNYSSELNVNALELDDSALYLCASSPTSGGGTDTQYFGPGTRLTVL.

The V gene is TRBV18, the J gene TRBJ1-2; D not certain. This CDR3 spans 13 amino acids. The germline V gene has CDR1 KGHSH and CDR2 LQKENI. Trimming stripped 7 bases from V and 4 bases from J, with 13 bases between. The CDR3 bases are TGTGCCAGCTTACAACCCGGCGGCTATGGCTACACCTTC. As protein: CASLQPGGYGYTF.

The chain uses TRBV28 and TRBJ2-1; TRBD2 might be the D (6 bases). Looked up from germline, CDR1 is MDHEN and CDR2 is SYDVKM. The CDR3 is 14 residues long. V was trimmed by 5 bases and J by 4 bases, leaving 12 bases between them. CDR3 protein: CASSGFGGYNEQFF. As DNA, the CDR3 is TGTGCCAGCAGTGGATTCGGGGGTTACAATGAGCAGTTCTTC.

This clone was picked up one time. The rearrangement joins TRBV11-2 to TRBJ2-7, with 8 positions matching TRBD2. The CDR3 runs to 13 residues. Trimming took 5 bases from V and 4 from J; bases not matched to a gene: 4. Germline CDR1 is SGHAT and CDR2 is FQNNGV. In DNA form, the CDR3 reads TGTGCCAGCAGCAAGCGGGGGCTGTACGAGCAGTACTTC. Its translation is CASSKRGLYEQYF.

The CDR3 loop is CASSLNRHYGYTF. CDR3 coding DNA: TGCGCCAGCAGCTTGAACAGGCACTATGGCTACACCTTC. The V call is TRBV5-1, the J call TRBJ1-2; D possibly corresponds to TRBD1 (5 bases). CDR3 length: 13 amino acids. V lost 1 base, J lost 3 bases, and 7 bases lay in between. Germline lookup yields CDR1 SGHRS and CDR2 YFSETQ.

The chain employs TRBV6-5 and TRBJ2-2; possible D gene TRBD2, 6 bases. The ends were cut back, 6 bases at V and 4 bases at J, with 9 bases in the middle. Germline lookup yields CDR1 MNHEY and CDR2 SVGAGI. The CDR3 sequence is 13 residues long. The CDR3 nucleotides are TGTGCCAGCAGGGTAGCGGTCACCGGGGAGCTGTTTTTT. It is translated as CASRVAVTGELFF.

The chain joins TRBV5-1 to TRBJ2-2; 10 bases are a match to TRBD2. The CDR3 has 18 amino acids. J was trimmed by 6 bases and V by 4 bases; bases with no gene match: 15. Germline V lookup: CDR1 SGHRS, CDR2 YFSETQ. CDR3 amino acids: CASSIKRGGLGSAGELFF. The CDR3 region has the DNA TGCGCCAGCAGCATCAAGCGGGGGGGCCTTGGCTCTGCCGGGGAGCTGTTTTTT.

Notes on this clone: Compared with germline, one end of the junction differs, possibly owing to a read error. The chain is built from TRBV7-9 and TRBJ2-2; tentatively, D is TRBD1 (6 bases). Germline V gene data show CDR1 as SEHNR and CDR2 as FQNEAQ (reference sequence). The CDR3 covers 18 residues. The CDR3 reads CSSSHGGQGEEKAGELFF. The DNA for the CDR3 is TGTTCCAGCAGCCATGGGGGCCAGGGAGAAGAAAAAGCCGGGGAGCTGTTTTTT.

The chain uses TRBV9 and TRBJ1-3; 9 bases align to TRBD1. Germline V lookup: CDR1 SGDLS, CDR2 YYNGEE. V dropped 4 bases and J dropped 0; count of bases not matched to a gene: 8. CDR3 length: 17 residues. CDR3 DNA sequence: TGTGCCAGCAGCCCCGGCGGGACAGGGCTCTCTGGAAACACCATATATTTT. Translation: CASSPGGTGLSGNTIYF.

The chain has TRBV5-1 and TRBJ2-1, with TRBD2 matching 7 bases. This CDR3 is 16 amino acids long. Germline V lookup: CDR1 SGHRS, CDR2 YFSETQ. J gave up 6 bases and V 4 bases, and 13 bases lay outside the gene matches. CDR3 region: CASSLGSAGVGNEQFF. DNA for the CDR3: TGCGCCAGCAGCCTGGGATCGGCGGGGGTTGGCAATGAGCAGTTCTTC.

The DNA for the CDR3 is TGTGCCAGCAGCCCCTTGATGGGGGGGCAGTGGAATGAGCAGTTCTTC. The encoded protein is CASSPLMGGQWNEQFF. The chain joins TRBV5-6 to TRBJ2-1, with D possibly being TRBD2 (7 bases). This CDR3 spans 16 amino acids. Germline values: CDR1 SGHDT, CDR2 YYEEEE. The V end lost 4 bases, the J end lost 7 bases, and 21 bases lay between the germline ends.

This clone was counted once. This rearrangement joins TRBV28 to TRBJ1-1, with D possibly being TRBD1 (5 bases). Germline-derived CDR1 and CDR2 are MDHEN and SYDVKM. This CDR3 is 15 amino acids long. Deletions cut 7 bases from V and 5 bases from J, with 20 bases between. CDR3 protein: CASIGAPGHGTEAFF. In DNA form, the CDR3 reads TGTGCCAGCATAGGGGCTCCGGGCCACGGAACTGAAGCTTTCTTT. The full variable domain, in which reference TRBV28 and TRBJ1-1 provide the parts outside the CDR3, is DVKVTQSSRYLVKRTGEKVFLECVQDMDHENMFWYRQDPGLGLRLIYFSYDVKMKEKGDIPEGYSVSREKKERFSLILESASTNQTSMYLCASIGAPGHGTEAFFGQGTRLTVV.